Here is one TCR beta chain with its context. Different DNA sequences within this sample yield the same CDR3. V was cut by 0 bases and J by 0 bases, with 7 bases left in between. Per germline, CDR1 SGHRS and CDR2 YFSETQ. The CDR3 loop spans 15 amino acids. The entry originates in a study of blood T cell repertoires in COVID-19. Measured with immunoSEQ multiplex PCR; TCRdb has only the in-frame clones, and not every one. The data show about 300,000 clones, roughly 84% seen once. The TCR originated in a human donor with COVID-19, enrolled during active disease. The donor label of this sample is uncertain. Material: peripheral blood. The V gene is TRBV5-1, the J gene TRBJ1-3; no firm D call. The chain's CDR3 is CASSLEGASGNTIYF. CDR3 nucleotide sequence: TGCGCCAGCAGCTTGGAAGGAGCCTCTGGAAACACCATATATTTT.